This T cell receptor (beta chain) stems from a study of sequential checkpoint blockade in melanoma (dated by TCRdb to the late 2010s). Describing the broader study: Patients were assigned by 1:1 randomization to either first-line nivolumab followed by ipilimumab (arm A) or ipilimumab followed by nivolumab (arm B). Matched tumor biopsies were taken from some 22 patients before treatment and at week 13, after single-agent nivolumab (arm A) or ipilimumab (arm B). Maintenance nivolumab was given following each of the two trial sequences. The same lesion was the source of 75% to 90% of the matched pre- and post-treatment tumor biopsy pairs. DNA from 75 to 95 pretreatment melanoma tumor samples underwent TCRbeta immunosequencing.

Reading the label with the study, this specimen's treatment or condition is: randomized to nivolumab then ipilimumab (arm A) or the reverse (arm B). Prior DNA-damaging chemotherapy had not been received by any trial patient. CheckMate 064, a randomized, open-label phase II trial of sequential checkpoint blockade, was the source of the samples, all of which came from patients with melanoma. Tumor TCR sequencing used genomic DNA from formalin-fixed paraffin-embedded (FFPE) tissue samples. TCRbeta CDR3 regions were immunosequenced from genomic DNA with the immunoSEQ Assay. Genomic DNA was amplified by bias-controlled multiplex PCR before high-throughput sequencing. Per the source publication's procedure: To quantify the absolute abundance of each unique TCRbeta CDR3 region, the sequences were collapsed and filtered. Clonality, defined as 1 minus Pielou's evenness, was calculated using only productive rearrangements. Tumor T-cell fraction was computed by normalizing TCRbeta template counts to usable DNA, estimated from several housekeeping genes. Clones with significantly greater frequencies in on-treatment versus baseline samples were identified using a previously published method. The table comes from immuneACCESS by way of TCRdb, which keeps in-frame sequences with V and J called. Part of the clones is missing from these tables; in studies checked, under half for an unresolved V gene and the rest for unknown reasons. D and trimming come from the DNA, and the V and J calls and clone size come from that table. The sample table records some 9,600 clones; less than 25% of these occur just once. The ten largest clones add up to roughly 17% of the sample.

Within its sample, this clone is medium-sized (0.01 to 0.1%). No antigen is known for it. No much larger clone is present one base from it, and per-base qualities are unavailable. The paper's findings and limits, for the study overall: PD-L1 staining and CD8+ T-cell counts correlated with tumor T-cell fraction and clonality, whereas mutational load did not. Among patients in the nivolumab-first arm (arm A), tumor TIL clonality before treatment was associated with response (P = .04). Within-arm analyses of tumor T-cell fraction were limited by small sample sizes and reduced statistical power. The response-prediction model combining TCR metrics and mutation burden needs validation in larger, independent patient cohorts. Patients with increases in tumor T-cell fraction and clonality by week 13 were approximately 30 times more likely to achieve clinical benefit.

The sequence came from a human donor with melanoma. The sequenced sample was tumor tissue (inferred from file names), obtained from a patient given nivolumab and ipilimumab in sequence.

The nucleotide sequence is given as TGTGCCATCAGTGAGCTGTTGAGACAGGGGGGGGATAATGAAAAACTGTTTTTT. Translated, this gives CAISELLRQGGDNEKLFF. The rearranged chain carries TRBV10-3 and TRBJ1-4; 9 bases in between match TRBD1. Taken from the germline V gene, the CDR1 and CDR2 loops are ENHRY and SYGVKD. V is pruned by 2 bases and J by 4 bases, leaving 11 bases of the junction without a gene match. The CDR3 contains 18 residues, cysteine and phenylalanine counted. The sequence is cut down to CDR3 DNA, 54 bases in frame from base 1.